This TCR beta chain was sequenced during a study of T-cell reconstitution after alpha-beta-depleted transplantation in children. General study points: T-cell counts and diversity at one year post-transplant came mainly from newly produced T cells. Day-60 TCRbeta diversity that was high in some patients was derived from surviving recipient T cells and thymic progenitors. Where alpha-beta T cells came from about two months after transplant was reportedly several hundred expanded graft clones.

Preparation of the TCRbeta library was carried out with unique molecular identifiers. TCRdb ran MiXCR on the PCR reads and lists one entry per CDR3 protein. This sample carries 250,000 to 300,000 distinct CDR3 sequences, roughly a tenth of them seen once, and the ten largest clones take over 6%. The germline CDR1 and CDR2 sequences are SGHNT and YYREEE (reference sequence). Trimming shortened V by 1 base and J by 1 base, and 5 bases separated the two germline ends. CDR3 size: 13 residues. For this clonotype: Its target is not known. This may be a read error: a much more frequent sequence differs by one nucleotide. The missing conserved phenylalanine or tryptophan at the end of this CDR3 makes a read error likely.

The V call is TRBV5-4, the J call TRBJ1-1; D remains unclear. The input for sequencing was PBMCs, taken before TCRalphabeta/CD19-depleted stem cell transplant. This TCR derives from a boy under two years old with acute myeloid leukemia, due to receive a stem cell transplant. The CDR3 nucleotides are TGTGCCAGCAGCTTGAAGGGGAACACTGAAGCTTTCTGT. Protein sequence: CASSLKGNTEAFC.